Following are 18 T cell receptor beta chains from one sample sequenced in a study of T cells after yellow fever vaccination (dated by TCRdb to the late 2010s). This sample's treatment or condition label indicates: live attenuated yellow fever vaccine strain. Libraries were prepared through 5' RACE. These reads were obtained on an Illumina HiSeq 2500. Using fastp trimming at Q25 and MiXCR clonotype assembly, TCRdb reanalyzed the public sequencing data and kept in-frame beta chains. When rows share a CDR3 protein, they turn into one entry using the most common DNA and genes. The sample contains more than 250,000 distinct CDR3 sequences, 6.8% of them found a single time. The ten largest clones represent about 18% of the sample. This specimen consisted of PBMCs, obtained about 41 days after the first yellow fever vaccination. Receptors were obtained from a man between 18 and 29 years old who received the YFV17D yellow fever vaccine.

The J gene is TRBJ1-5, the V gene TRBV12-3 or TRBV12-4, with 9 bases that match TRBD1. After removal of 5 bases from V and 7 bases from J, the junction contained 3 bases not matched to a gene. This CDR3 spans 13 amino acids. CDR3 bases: TGTGCCAGCAGTCGACAGGGGGAACAGCCCCAGCATTTT. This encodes CASSRQGEQPQHF.

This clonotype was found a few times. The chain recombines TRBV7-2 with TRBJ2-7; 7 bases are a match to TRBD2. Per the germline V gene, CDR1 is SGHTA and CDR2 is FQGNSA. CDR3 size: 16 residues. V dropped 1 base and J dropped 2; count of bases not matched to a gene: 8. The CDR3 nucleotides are TGTGCCAGCAGCTTAGGCCTTAGCGGGTTAACCTACGAGCAGTACTTC. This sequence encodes CASSLGLSGLTYEQYF.

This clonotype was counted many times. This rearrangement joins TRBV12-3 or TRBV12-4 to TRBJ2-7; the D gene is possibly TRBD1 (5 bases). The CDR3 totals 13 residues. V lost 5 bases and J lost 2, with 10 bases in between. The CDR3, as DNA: TGTGCCAGCAGTCAGGGTACTACCTACGAGCAGTACTTC. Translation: CASSQGTTYEQYF.

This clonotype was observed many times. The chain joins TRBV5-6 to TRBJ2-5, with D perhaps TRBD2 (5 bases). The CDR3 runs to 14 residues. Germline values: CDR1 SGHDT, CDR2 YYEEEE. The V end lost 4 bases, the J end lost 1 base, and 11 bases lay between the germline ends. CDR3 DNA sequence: TGTGCCAGCAGCCCTCGAAGCGGCCAAGAGACCCAGTACTTC. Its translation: CASSPRSGQETQYF.

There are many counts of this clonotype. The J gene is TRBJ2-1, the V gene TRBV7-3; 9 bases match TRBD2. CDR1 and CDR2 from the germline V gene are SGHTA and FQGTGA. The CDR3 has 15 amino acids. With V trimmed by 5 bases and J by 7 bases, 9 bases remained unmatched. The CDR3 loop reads CASSRGLAAGNEQFF. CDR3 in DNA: TGTGCCAGCAGCCGGGGACTAGCCGCGGGAAATGAGCAGTTCTTC. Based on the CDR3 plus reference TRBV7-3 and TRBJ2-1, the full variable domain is GAGVSQTPSNKVTEKGKYVELRCDPISGHTALYWYRQSLGQGPEFLIYFQGTGAADDSGLPNDRFFAVRPEGSVSTLKIQRTERGDSAVYLCASSRGLAAGNEQFFGPGTRLTVL.

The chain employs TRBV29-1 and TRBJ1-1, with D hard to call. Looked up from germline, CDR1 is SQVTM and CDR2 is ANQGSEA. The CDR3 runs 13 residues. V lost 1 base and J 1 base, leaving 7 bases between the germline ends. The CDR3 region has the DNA TGCAGCGTTGAAGGCCATGGGAACACTGAAGCTTTCTTT. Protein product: CSVEGHGNTEAFF. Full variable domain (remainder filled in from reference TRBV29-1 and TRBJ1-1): SAVISQKPSRDICQRGTSLTIQCQVDSQVTMMFWYRQQPGQSLTLIATANQGSEATYESGFVIDKFPISRPNLTFSTLTVSNMSPEDSSIYLCSVEGHGNTEAFFGQGTRLTVV.

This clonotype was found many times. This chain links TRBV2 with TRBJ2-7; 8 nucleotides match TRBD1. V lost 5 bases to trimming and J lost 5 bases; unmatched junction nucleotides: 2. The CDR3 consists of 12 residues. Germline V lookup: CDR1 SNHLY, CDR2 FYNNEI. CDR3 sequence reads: CASSLDRDEQYF. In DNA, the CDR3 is TGTGCCAGCAGTCTGGACAGGGACGAGCAGTACTTC.

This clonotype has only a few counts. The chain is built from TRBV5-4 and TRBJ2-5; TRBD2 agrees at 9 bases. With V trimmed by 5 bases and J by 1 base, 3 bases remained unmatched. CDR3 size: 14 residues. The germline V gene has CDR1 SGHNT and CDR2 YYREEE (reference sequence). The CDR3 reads CASSGGGVQETQYF. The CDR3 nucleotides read TGTGCCAGCAGTGGCGGGGGGGTCCAAGAGACCCAGTACTTC.

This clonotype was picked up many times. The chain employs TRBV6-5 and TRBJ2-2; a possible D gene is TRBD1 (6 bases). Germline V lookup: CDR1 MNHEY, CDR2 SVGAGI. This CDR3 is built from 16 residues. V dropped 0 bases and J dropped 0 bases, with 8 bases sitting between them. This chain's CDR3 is CASSYSRQANTGELFF. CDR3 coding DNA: TGTGCCAGCAGTTACTCGAGACAGGCGAACACCGGGGAGCTGTTTTTT.

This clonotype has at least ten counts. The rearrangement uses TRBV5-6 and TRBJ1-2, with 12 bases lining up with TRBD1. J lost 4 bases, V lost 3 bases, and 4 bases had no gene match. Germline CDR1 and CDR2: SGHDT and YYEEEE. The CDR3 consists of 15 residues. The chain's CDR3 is CASSSGTGGRYGYTF. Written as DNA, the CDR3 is TGTGCCAGCAGCTCTGGGACAGGGGGCCGCTATGGCTACACCTTC. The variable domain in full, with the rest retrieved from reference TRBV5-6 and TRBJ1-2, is DAGVTQSPTHLIKTRGQQVTLRCSPKSGHDTVSWYQQALGQGPQFIFQYYEEEERQRGNFPDRFSGHQFPNYSSELNVNALLLGDSALYLCASSSGTGGRYGYTFGSGTRLTVV.

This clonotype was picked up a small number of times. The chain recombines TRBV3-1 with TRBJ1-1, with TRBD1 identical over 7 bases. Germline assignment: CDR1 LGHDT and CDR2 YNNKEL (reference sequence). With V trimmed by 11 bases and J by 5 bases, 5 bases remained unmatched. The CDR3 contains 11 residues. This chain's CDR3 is CASAGGTEAFF. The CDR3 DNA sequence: TGTGCCTCAGCAGGGGGGACTGAAGCTTTCTTT.

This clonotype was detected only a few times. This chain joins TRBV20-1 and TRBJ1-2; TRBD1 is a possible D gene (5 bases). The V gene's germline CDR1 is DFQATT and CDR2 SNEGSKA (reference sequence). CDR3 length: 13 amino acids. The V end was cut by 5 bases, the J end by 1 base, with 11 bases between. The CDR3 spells CSAVRQNNYGYTF. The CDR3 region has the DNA TGCAGTGCTGTAAGACAGAATAACTATGGCTACACCTTC.

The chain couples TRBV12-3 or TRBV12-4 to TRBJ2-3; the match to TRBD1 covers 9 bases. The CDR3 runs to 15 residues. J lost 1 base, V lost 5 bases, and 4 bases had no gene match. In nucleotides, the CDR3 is TGTGCCAGCAGTCGCCGGGACAGGGGCACAGATACGCAGTATTTT. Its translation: CASSRRDRGTDTQYF.

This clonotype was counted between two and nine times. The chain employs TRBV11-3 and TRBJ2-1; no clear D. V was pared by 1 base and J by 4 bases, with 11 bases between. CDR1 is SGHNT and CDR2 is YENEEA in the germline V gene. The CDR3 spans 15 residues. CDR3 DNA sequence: TGTGCCAGCAGCTTAGGGTCGGATTATTACAATGAGCAGTTCTTC. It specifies CASSLGSDYYNEQFF.

For the CDR3, the DNA is TGTGCCAGCAGTTACTCGGGCACGGGGGGCTACGAGCAGTACTTC. Its translation: CASSYSGTGGYEQYF. The chain is built from TRBV6-5 and TRBJ2-7; 7 nucleotides match TRBD2. Per the germline V gene, CDR1 is MNHEY and CDR2 is SVGAGI. This CDR3 is 15 amino acids long. Unmatched junction bases numbered 5, after V lost 0 bases and J lost 3 bases.

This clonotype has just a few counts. The CDR3 here is CSALGLGGYEQYF. Here the CDR3 DNA reads TGCAGTGCTTTAGGGCTAGGCGGCTACGAGCAGTACTTC. The chain couples TRBV20-1 to TRBJ2-7; D call uncertain. This CDR3 is built from 13 residues. The germline gives CDR1 DFQATT, CDR2 SNEGSKA (reference sequence). Trimming took 5 bases from V and 3 from J, leaving 14 bases between them.

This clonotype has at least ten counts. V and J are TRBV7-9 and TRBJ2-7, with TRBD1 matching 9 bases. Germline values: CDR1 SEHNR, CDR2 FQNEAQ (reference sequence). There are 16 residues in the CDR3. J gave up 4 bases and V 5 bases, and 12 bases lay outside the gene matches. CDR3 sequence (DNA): TGTGCCAGCAGCCTGACAGGGGGGGACGCAACTTACGAGCAGTACTTC. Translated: CASSLTGGDATYEQYF.

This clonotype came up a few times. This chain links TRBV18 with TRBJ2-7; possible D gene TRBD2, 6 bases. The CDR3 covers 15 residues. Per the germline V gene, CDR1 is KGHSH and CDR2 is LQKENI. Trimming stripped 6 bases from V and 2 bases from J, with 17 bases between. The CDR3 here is CASSEVGGLAYEQYF. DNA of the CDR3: TGTGCCAGCTCGGAGGTCGGGGGTCTCGCCTACGAGCAGTACTTC.